This T cell receptor (beta chain) was sequenced during a study of blood T cell repertoires in COVID-19. The overall study: Material from acute and convalescent COVID-19 was sourced from the United States, Italy and Spain. The analysed material was cDNA or gDNA that came from T cells, B-cell-depleted T cells, or PBMCs.

In the original processing: Estimation of nucleated cell counts was performed using reference gene primer amplification. Sequenced by immunoSEQ multiplex PCR; TCRdb stores in-frame clones only, minus some. From that table come the V and J calls and clone size; the DNA was used to work out D and trimming. The sample shows about 76,000 clones, approximately 80% of them seen only once. Germline lookup yields CDR1 SGHVS and CDR2 FNYEAQ. The CDR3 totals 15 residues. V lost 5 bases, J lost 3 bases, and 13 bases lay in between. J is TRBJ1-4 and V is TRBV7-6, with D possibly matching TRBD1 (6 bases). The specimen was peripheral blood. The source is a man older than 75 with acute or convalescent COVID-19. The DNA of the CDR3 is TGTGCCAGCAGCAATCAGGGGTTTGCTAATGAAAAACTGTTTTTT. Its translation is CASSNQGFANEKLFF.